Listed below are T cell receptor beta chains from one sample, sequenced in a study of identical twins. One entry per CDR3 protein, called by TCRdb with MiXCR from the 5' RACE reads. Counted here are some 600,000 distinct CDR3 sequences, around 7.5% occurring once; the ten biggest clones make up less than 2%. In addition, the sample was reused for a study of yellow fever vaccine responses in identical twins.

The sample consisted of PBMCs. The receptor set was obtained from a young woman in good health. The CDR3 runs from the conserved cysteine through the conserved F or W. D genes are given only for firm matches. Part of the rows lack a size; the others show once, few, many or a class for expanded clones.

DNA: TGCAGTGCTAGAGAAGCACCCCCGGGACGGAACTCTGGGGCCAACGTCCTGACTTTC
CDR3: CSAREAPPGRNSGANVLTF
size: -
D: -
J: TRBJ2-6
V: TRBV20-1

DNA: TGTGCCAGCAGTTTATCGGTGAGCATTATGAACACTGAAGCTTTCTTT
CDR3: CASSLSVSIMNTEAFF
size: -
D: -
J: TRBJ1-1
V: TRBV27

DNA: TGTGCCAGCAGTGATTACCTTTATCAGCCCCAGCATTTT
CDR3: CASSDYLYQPQHF
size: once
D: -
J: TRBJ1-5
V: TRBV25-1

DNA: TGTGCCAGCAGCTCTGGGGGGCCTCACAATGAGCAGTTCTTC
CDR3: CASSSGGPHNEQFF
size: many
D: -
J: TRBJ2-1
V: TRBV5-5

DNA: TGCGCCAGCGCCGGGGCCGGGGGGGGCCTGGGGACAGATACGCAGTATTTT
CDR3: CASAGAGGGLGTDTQYF
size: -
D: TRBD2
J: TRBJ2-3
V: TRBV5-1

DNA: TGTGCCAGCAGTTTCGCCAATCAGCAAGAGACCCAGTACTTC
CDR3: CASSFANQQETQYF
size: many
D: -
J: TRBJ2-5
V: TRBV12-3/TRBV12-4

DNA: TGCGCCAGCAGCGTACTACTCGCGAGCGGGGTAGGAACCGGGGAGCTGTTTTTT
CDR3: CASSVLLASGVGTGELFF
size: many
D: TRBD2
J: TRBJ2-2
V: TRBV5-1

DNA: TGTGCCAGTAGGCTTAAGTTCCGTCTCACAGATACGCAGTATTTT
CDR3: CASRLKFRLTDTQYF
size: few
D: -
J: TRBJ2-3
V: TRBV19

DNA: TGCAGTGCGGACCGGGACAGGGGTCGCGATGAGCAGTTCTTC
CDR3: CSADRDRGRDEQFF
size: -
D: TRBD1
J: TRBJ2-1
V: TRBV20-1

DNA: TGTGCCAGCAGTTACCCTGACAGTGCGGGTAGCTACACCTTC
CDR3: CASSYPDSAGSYTF
size: few
D: -
J: TRBJ1-2
V: TRBV6-5